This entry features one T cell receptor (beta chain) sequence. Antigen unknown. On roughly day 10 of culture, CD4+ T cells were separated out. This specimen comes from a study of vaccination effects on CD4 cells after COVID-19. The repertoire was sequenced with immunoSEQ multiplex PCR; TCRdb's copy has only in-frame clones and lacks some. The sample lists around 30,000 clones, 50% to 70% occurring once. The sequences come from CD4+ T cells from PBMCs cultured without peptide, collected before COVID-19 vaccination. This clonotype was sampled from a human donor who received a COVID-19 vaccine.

CDR3 loop: CASSLEGVRGLQETQYF. The CDR3 DNA follows: TGTGCCAGCAGCTTAGAAGGCGTCCGTGGACTCCAAGAGACCCAGTACTTC. The J gene is TRBJ2-5, the V gene TRBV7-6; D might be TRBD2 (5 bases). V lost 1 base, J lost 1 base, and 16 bases lay in between. CDR3 length: 17 residues. From germline, CDR1 is SGHVS and CDR2 FNYEAQ.